These T cell receptor beta chains were read from a single sample in a study of blood T cell repertoires in COVID-19. Generated by immunoSEQ multiplex PCR, the TCRdb table keeps only in-frame clones and is missing some. The sample consists of just under 150,000 clones, over 80% of them appearing once. The source material was peripheral blood. The receptors stem from a woman aged 45-60 years with acute or convalescent COVID-19. The CDR3 runs from the conserved cysteine through the conserved F or W. The order of the fields is CDR3 DNA, CDR3 protein, V gene, D gene, clone size, J gene. The D gene is left open where the match is weak. Clone size is given for some rows only: seen once, a few or many times, or a class if the clone is expanded.

TGTGCCAGCAGCTTAGAAACAGGGGTTAGGCTTGGCTACACCTTC | CASSLETGVRLGYTF | TRBV7-3 | TRBD1 | NA | TRBJ1-2
TGTGCCAGCAGCTTAGGTTCCCAGGGGAATTCACCCCTCCACTTT | CASSLGSQGNSPLHF | TRBV11-2 | NA | NA | TRBJ1-6
TGTGCCAGCAGCTCCCGATTTATAGCCGTCCAAGAGACCCAGTACTTC | CASSSRFIAVQETQYF | TRBV5-4 | NA | NA | TRBJ2-5
TGTGCCAGCAGGGGGAGCGGGCCCTTGTATGGCTACACCTTC | CASRGSGPLYGYTF | TRBV28 | NA | NA | TRBJ1-2
TGTGCCAGTAGTATTACCGGACAGGTCATGAACACTGAAGCTTTCTTT | CASSITGQVMNTEAFF | TRBV19 | TRBD1 | NA | TRBJ1-1
TGTGCCACAAGTGGGACAGTATTCACAGATACGCAGTATTTT | CATSGTVFTDTQYF | TRBV24-1 | TRBD1 | NA | TRBJ2-3
TGCAGCGTTGAGGCCACTAGCGGGATCGGGGAGCTGTTTTTT | CSVEATSGIGELFF | TRBV29-1 | TRBD2 | NA | TRBJ2-2
TGCGCCAGCAGCCAAGACTTGAGGACTAGCGGCACAGATACGCAGTATTTT | CASSQDLRTSGTDTQYF | TRBV4-1 | TRBD2 | NA | TRBJ2-3
TGTGCCACCCAAAGGGACTCCTTCTATAGCAATCAGCCCCAGCATTTT | CATQRDSFYSNQPQHF | TRBV19 | NA | NA | TRBJ1-5
TGCGCCAGCAGCCAAGAGTCAGCGGCTTTCTTT | CASSQESAAFF | TRBV4-1 | NA | NA | TRBJ1-1
TGTGCCAGCAGCTTAACAGGAGTTCGCACAGATACGCAGTATTTT | CASSLTGVRTDTQYF | TRBV7-9 | NA | NA | TRBJ2-3
TGTGCCAGCAGCAGGGACAGGGATTACGAGCAGTACTTC | CASSRDRDYEQYF | TRBV7-2 | TRBD1 | NA | TRBJ2-7
TGTGCCAGCAGCTTATACAGGGGTGGCTATGGCTACACCTTC | CASSLYRGGYGYTF | TRBV5-6 | TRBD1 | NA | TRBJ1-2
TGTGCCAGCAGCAAGACAGGGTTGGAAGAGCAGTACTTC | CASSKTGLEEQYF | TRBV5-6 | TRBD1 | NA | TRBJ2-7
TGTGCCAGCAGCGGGGGAGGGACTAACTATGGCTACACCTTC | CASSGGGTNYGYTF | TRBV3-1/TRBV3-2 | NA | NA | TRBJ1-2
TGTGCCAGTAGTATGGGGACTAGCGGTGTCACAGATACGCAGTATTTT | CASSMGTSGVTDTQYF | TRBV19 | TRBD2 | NA | TRBJ2-3
TGTGCCAGCAGCCCTGGACTGAGGGGGAACAATGAGCAGTTCTTC | CASSPGLRGNNEQFF | TRBV11-3 | NA | NA | TRBJ2-1
TGTGCCAGTAGTATGACTAGCGGGGGTCAAAACATTCAGTACTTC | CASSMTSGGQNIQYF | TRBV19 | TRBD2 | NA | TRBJ2-4
TGTGCCACCAGTGATAGGACAGGGGAGGGCACAGATACGCAGTATTTT | CATSDRTGEGTDTQYF | TRBV24-1 | TRBD1 | NA | TRBJ2-3
TGTGCCAGCAGCCCACAGGTGGCTCCCACTGAAGCTTTCTTT | CASSPQVAPTEAFF | TRBV9 | NA | NA | TRBJ1-1
TGTGCCAGCAGCTTTGAGGGCGCGAACACTGAAGCTTTCTTT | CASSFEGANTEAFF | TRBV11-2 | NA | NA | TRBJ1-1
TGTGCCAGCAGTAGGACACGGAACACTGAAGCTTTCTTT | CASSRTRNTEAFF | TRBV12-3/TRBV12-4 | NA | NA | TRBJ1-1
TGCGCCAGCAGCTTGGACAGTAACTATGGCTACACCTTC | CASSLDSNYGYTF | TRBV5-1 | NA | NA | TRBJ1-2
TGTGCCAGCAGCCAAGAACGGGCGGGTTCTAGCACAGATACGCAGTATTTT | CASSQERAGSSTDTQYF | TRBV4-2 | NA | once | TRBJ2-3
TGTGCCAGTAGTAACGAAGGGGATACCGGAAACACCATATATTTT | CASSNEGDTGNTIYF | TRBV19 | NA | NA | TRBJ1-3
TGTGCCACCAGCAGAGATATTACAGAGTTTTTCTCTGGAAACACCATATATTTT | CATSRDITEFFSGNTIYF | TRBV15 | NA | NA | TRBJ1-3
TGTGCCATCAGTGAGTCGACTCCCCTAGCGGGAGCTAAGGGGGATGAGCAGTTCTTC | CAISESTPLAGAKGDEQFF | TRBV10-3 | TRBD2 | NA | TRBJ2-1
TGTGCCAGCAGTTACTCCCCGGGTCTAGATTCACCCCTCCACTTT | CASSYSPGLDSPLHF | TRBV6-5 | NA | NA | TRBJ1-6
TGTGCCAGCAGCTTAATCTCCGGGATAGAAAAGGGTGAAGCTTTCTTT | CASSLISGIEKGEAFF | TRBV7-6 | NA | NA | TRBJ1-1
TGTGCCAGCAGAGCCTCTCCCAACACCGGGGAGCTGTTTTTT | CASRASPNTGELFF | TRBV6-4 | NA | NA | TRBJ2-2
TGTGCCTGGAGTACAGGGAGAGCTTCCTACAATGAGCAGTTCTTC | CAWSTGRASYNEQFF | TRBV30 | NA | NA | TRBJ2-1
TGTGCCACCAGCAGAGATATGTCTGGGGGCAACGGCTACACCTTC | CATSRDMSGGNGYTF | TRBV15 | NA | once | TRBJ1-2
TGTGCCAGCAGCTCGGGACTAGCGAGTTTTCTCACAGATACGCAGTATTTT | CASSSGLASFLTDTQYF | TRBV5-4 | TRBD2 | NA | TRBJ2-3
TGTGCCAGCAGTTACTTTTTAGGGGACTCTAATGAAAAACTGTTTTTT | CASSYFLGDSNEKLFF | TRBV6-6 | NA | NA | TRBJ1-4
TGTGCCAGCAGCTTGGGACATAACTCTGAAGCTTTCTTT | CASSLGHNSEAFF | TRBV11-3 | NA | once | TRBJ1-1
TGTGCCAGCAGTCAACAGGGGGTTGGGTCACCCCTCCACTTT | CASSQQGVGSPLHF | TRBV28 | TRBD1 | NA | TRBJ1-6
TGTGCCACCAGCGAAGGGGTTAACTATGGCTACACCTTC | CATSEGVNYGYTF | TRBV15 | NA | NA | TRBJ1-2
TGTGCCAGCAGTTTAACCCCGGGGGGGTATTCAGATACGCAGTATTTT | CASSLTPGGYSDTQYF | TRBV27 | TRBD2 | NA | TRBJ2-3
TGTGCCACCAGCAGGGGCGTTACGAACACTGAAGCTTTCTTT | CATSRGVTNTEAFF | TRBV15 | NA | NA | TRBJ1-1
TGTGCCAGCAGCTTAGTTGCGGCCTCCTACGAGCAGTACTTC | CASSLVAASYEQYF | TRBV7-9 | NA | NA | TRBJ2-7
TGTGCCAGCAGCTCGGGGAGGGCCACAGATACGCAGTATTTT | CASSSGRATDTQYF | TRBV9 | TRBD2 | NA | TRBJ2-3
TGTGCCAGCACACCAGGGGGCTATGGCTACACCTTC | CASTPGGYGYTF | TRBV2 | TRBD1 | once | TRBJ1-2
TGCAGTGCTAGTGAACCTAGCGGGAGTGGAGAGCAGTACTTC | CSASEPSGSGEQYF | TRBV20-1 | TRBD2 | NA | TRBJ2-7
TGTGCCAGCAGCCAAGAATTGGGACTAGCTTTCTTT | CASSQELGLAFF | TRBV3-1/TRBV3-2 | NA | NA | TRBJ1-1
TGTGCCAGCGGATGGACAGGGCAAGGCTATGGCTACACCTTC | CASGWTGQGYGYTF | TRBV7-2 | TRBD1 | NA | TRBJ1-2
TGTGCCACCAGTGATTTGAACGGCGGGTATGGCTACACCTTC | CATSDLNGGYGYTF | TRBV24-1 | NA | NA | TRBJ1-2
TGTGCCAGCAGATCAGGGCCGATTGATAATTCACCCCTCCACTTT | CASRSGPIDNSPLHF | TRBV6-4 | NA | NA | TRBJ1-6
TGTGCCAGCAGTCGGGGGGGGGTGACCACTGAAGCTTTCTTT | CASSRGGVTTEAFF | TRBV7-2 | NA | NA | TRBJ1-1
TGCGCCAGCAGCTTAGCAACAGGTGTTCCCTACGAGCAGTACTTC | CASSLATGVPYEQYF | TRBV5-1 | NA | NA | TRBJ2-7
TGTGCCAGCAGCCCCCGGACACAGAACTATGGCTACACCTTC | CASSPRTQNYGYTF | TRBV7-6 | NA | NA | TRBJ1-2
TGTGCCAGCAGTGATAGCGGGAGCTCCTACAATGAGCAGTTCTTC | CASSDSGSSYNEQFF | TRBV2 | TRBD2 | few | TRBJ2-1
TGCGCCAGCAGCCCCCGGACGGGGGAGAACACCGGGGAGCTGTTTTTT | CASSPRTGENTGELFF | TRBV5-1 | NA | NA | TRBJ2-2
TGTGCCACCAGCAACCTCGGGAGAAACAATGAGCAGTTCTTC | CATSNLGRNNEQFF | TRBV15 | NA | few | TRBJ2-1
TGCAGCGTTGAAGGACTAGCGGGAGAAGAGACCCAGTACTTC | CSVEGLAGEETQYF | TRBV29-1 | TRBD2 | NA | TRBJ2-5
TGTGCCAGCAGGGACAGGTCTTACACCGGGGAGCTGTTTTTT | CASRDRSYTGELFF | TRBV6-6 | TRBD1 | once | TRBJ2-2